This T cell receptor (beta chain) was sequenced in a study of blood T cell repertoires in COVID-19. Per the germline V gene, CDR1 is SGHTS and CDR2 is YDEGEE. The CDR3 totals 15 residues. The J segment lost 0 bases and the V segment lost 3 bases, leaving 1 base of the junction unmatched. This table comes from immunoSEQ multiplex PCR, and its TCRdb copy is limited to in-frame clones, with some not included. The sample holds some 250,000 clones, roughly 89% seen once. The cohort comprised adults aged about 18 to 100 years residing in 24 US areas. This sequence joins TRBV5-8 and TRBJ2-1; 9 nucleotides align to TRBD2. The sequencing input was PBMCs or T cells enriched from blood (not recorded which). This clonotype originated in a man aged 40-49 years who had recovered from COVID-19. CDR3 in amino acids: CASSSAGGSYNEQFF. CDR3 bases: TGTGCCAGCAGCTCAGCGGGGGGCTCCTACAATGAGCAGTTCTTC.